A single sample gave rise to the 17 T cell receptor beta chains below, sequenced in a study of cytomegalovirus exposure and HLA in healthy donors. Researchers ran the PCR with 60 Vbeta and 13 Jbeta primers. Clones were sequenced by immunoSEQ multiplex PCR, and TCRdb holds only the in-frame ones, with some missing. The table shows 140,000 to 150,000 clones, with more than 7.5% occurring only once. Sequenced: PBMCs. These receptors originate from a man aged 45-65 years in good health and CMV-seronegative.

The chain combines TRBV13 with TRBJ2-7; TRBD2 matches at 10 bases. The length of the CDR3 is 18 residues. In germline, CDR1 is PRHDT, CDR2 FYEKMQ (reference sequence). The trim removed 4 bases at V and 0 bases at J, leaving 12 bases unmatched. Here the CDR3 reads CASSSAASGGRSSYEQYF. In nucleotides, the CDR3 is TGTGCCAGCAGCTCTGCGGCTAGCGGGGGCCGCAGCTCCTACGAGCAGTACTTC. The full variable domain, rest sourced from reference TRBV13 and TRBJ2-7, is AAGVIQSPRHLIKEKRETATLKCYPIPRHDTVYWYQQGPGQDPQFLISFYEKMQSDKGSIPDRFSAQQFSDYHSELNMSSLELGDSALYFCASSSAASGGRSSYEQYFGPGTRLTVT.

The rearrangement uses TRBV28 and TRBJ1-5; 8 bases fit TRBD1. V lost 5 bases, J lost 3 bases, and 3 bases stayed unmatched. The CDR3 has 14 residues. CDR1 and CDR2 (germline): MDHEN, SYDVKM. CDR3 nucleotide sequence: TGTGCCAGCAGTCCAGGGGGCCCCAATCAGCCCCAGCATTTT. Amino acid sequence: CASSPGGPNQPQHF.

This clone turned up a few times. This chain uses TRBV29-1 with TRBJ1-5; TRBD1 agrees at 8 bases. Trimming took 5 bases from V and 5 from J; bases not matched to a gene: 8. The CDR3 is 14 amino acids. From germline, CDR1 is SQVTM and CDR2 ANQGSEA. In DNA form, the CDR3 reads TGCAGCGTTTGGACAGGGTCATGGGATCAGCCCCAGCATTTT. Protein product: CSVWTGSWDQPQHF.

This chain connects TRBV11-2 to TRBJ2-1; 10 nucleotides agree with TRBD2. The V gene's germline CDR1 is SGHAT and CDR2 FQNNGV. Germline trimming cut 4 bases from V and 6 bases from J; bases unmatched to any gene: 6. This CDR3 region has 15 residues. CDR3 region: CASSWTRTSGNEQFF. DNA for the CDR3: TGTGCCAGCAGCTGGACCCGGACTAGCGGCAATGAGCAGTTCTTC.

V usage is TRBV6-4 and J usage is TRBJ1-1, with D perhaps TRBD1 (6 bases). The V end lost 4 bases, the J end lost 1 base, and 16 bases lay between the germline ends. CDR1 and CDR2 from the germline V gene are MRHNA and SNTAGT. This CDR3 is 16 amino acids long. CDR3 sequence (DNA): TGTGCCAGCAGTGTGCCCTGCAGGGGCGGGAACACTGAAGCTTTCTTT. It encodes CASSVPCRGGNTEAFF.

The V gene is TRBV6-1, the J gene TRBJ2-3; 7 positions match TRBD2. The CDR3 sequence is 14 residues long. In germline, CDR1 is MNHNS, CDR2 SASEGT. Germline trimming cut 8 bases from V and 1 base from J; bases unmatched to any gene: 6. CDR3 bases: TGTGCCAGCCGTCCCGCGGGGGGCACAGATACGCAGTATTTT. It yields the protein CASRPAGGTDTQYF.

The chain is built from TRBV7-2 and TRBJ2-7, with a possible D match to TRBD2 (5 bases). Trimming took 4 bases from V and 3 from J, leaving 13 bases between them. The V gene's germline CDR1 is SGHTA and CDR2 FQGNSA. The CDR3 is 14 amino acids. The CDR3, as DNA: TGTGCCAGCAGCTCAGACGGGGTGAACTACGAGCAGTACTTC. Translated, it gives CASSSDGVNYEQYF.

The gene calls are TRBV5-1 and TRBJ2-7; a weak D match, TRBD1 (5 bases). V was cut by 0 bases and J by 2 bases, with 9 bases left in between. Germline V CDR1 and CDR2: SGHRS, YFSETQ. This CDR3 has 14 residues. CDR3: CASSLVQATYEQYF. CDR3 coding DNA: TGCGCCAGCAGCTTGGTACAGGCTACCTACGAGCAGTACTTC.

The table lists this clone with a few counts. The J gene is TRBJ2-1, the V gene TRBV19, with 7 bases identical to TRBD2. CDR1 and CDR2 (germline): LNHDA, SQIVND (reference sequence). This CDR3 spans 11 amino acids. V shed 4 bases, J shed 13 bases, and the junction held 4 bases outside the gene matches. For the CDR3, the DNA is TGTGCCAGTAGTAGGTGGACTAGACAGTTCTTC. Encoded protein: CASSRWTRQFF.

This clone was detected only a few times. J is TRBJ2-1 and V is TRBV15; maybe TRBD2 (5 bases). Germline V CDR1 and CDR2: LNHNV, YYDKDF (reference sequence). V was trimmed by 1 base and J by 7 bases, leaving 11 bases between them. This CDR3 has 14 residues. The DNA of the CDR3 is TGTGCCACCAGCAGAGGGACCGAGGGAAATGAGCAGTTCTTC. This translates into CATSRGTEGNEQFF.

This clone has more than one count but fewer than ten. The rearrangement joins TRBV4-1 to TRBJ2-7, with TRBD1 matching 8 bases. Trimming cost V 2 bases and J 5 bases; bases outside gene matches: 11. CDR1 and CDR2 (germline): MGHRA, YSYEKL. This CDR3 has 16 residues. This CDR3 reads CASSQLGQGPLHEQYF. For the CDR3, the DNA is TGCGCCAGCAGCCAATTAGGACAGGGCCCTCTCCACGAGCAGTACTTC.

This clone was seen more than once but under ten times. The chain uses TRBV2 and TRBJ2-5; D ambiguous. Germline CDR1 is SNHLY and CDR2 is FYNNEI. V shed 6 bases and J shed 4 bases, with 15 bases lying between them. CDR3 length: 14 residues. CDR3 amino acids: CASRRPSYGETQYF. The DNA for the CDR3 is TGTGCCAGCAGGCGCCCTTCATATGGAGAGACCCAGTACTTC.

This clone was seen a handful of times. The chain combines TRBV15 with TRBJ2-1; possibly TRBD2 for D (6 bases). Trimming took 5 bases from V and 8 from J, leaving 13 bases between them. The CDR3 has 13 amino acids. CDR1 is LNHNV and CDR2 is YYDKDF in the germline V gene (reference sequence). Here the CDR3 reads CATSRPRGDEQFF. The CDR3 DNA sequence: TGTGCCACCAGCCGGCCGCGGGGTGATGAGCAGTTCTTC. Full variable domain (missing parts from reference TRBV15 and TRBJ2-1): DAMVIQNPRYQVTQFGKPVTLSCSQTLNHNVMYWYQQKSSQAPKLLFHYYDKDFNNEADTPDNFQSRRPNTSFCFLDIRSPGLGDTAMYLCATSRPRGDEQFFGPGTRLTVL.

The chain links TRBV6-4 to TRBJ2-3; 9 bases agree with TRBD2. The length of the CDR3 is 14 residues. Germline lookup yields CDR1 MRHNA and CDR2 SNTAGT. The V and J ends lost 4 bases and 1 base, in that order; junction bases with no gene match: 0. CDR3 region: CASSVAGGTDTQYF. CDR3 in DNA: TGTGCCAGCAGTGTAGCGGGGGGCACAGATACGCAGTATTTT.

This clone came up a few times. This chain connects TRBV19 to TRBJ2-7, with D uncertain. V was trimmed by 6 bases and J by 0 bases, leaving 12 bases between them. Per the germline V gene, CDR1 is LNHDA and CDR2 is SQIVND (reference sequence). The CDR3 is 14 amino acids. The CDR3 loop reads CASSYTVSSYEQYF. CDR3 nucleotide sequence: TGTGCCAGTAGCTATACAGTTTCCTCCTACGAGCAGTACTTC.

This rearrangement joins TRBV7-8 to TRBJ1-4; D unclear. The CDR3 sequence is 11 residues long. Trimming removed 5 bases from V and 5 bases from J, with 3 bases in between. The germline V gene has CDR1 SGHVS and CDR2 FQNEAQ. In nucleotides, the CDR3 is TGTGCCAGCAGCCAAAATGAAAAACTGTTTTTT. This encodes CASSQNEKLFF.

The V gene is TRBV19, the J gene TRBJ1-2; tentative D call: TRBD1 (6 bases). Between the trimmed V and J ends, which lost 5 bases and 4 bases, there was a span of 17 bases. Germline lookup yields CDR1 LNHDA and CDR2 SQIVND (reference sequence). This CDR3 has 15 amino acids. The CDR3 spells CASSHPGTTGYGYTF. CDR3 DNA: TGTGCCAGTAGTCACCCGGGGACAACGGGCTATGGCTACACCTTC.